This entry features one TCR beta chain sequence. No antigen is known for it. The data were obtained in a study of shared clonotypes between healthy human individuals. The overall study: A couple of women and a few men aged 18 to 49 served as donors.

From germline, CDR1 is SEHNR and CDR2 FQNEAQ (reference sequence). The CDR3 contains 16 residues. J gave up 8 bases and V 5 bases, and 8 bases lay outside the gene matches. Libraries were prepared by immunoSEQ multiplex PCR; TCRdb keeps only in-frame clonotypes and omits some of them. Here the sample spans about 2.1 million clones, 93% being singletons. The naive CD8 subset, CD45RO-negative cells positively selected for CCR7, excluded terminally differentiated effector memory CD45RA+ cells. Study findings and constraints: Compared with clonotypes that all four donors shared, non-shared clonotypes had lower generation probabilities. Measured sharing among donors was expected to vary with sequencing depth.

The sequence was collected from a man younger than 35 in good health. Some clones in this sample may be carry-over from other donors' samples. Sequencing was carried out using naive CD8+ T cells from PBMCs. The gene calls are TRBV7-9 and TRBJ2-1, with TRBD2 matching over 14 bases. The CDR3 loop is CASSGGTSGSSHEQFF. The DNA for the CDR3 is TGTGCCAGCAGCGGCGGGACTAGCGGGAGTTCGCATGAGCAGTTCTTC.